This passage covers 23 T cell receptor beta chains from one sample sequenced in a study of memory CD4+ T cells and cytomegalovirus serostatus. The table came from immunoSEQ multiplex PCR; TCRdb's copy has only in-frame clones and leaves some out. The table has some 41,000 clones, 70% to 80% seen once. The sort gate was single viable CD3+CD4+CD8-CD45RO+ cells for memory CD4+ T cells. Input material: memory CD4+ T cells from blood. These receptors all stem from an adult in good health and CMV-seronegative.

The rearrangement links TRBV21-1 to TRBJ2-6. TRBV21-1 is termed a pseudogene. The CDR3 loop spans 19 amino acids. The CDR3: CASSKLSGTCPRGANVLTF. CDR3 coding DNA: TGTGCCAGCAGCAAATTATCTGGCACCTGCCCGAGAGGGGCCAACGTCCTGACTTTC.

The chain joins TRBV27 to TRBJ2-3; D uncertain. Trimming removed 3 bases at V and 6 bases at J, with 13 bases between. Germline CDR1 MNHEY, CDR2 SMNVEV (reference sequence). The CDR3 loop spans 14 amino acids. CDR3 protein: CASSFVPRSDTQYF. The DNA for the CDR3 is TGTGCCAGCAGTTTCGTCCCGCGAAGTGATACGCAGTATTTT.

This CDR3 is CTSSQRVGVAGVSTDTQYF. CDR3 nucleotides: TGCACCAGCAGCCAAAGGGTAGGAGTAGCGGGGGTTAGCACAGATACGCAGTATTTT. V gene TRBV1 combines with J gene TRBJ2-3; the table's D call, TRBD2, was not checked against the DNA. TRBV1 is assigned pseudogene status. The length of the CDR3 is 19 residues.

This chain links TRBV10-2 with TRBJ1-5; D call uncertain. This CDR3 is 15 amino acids long. Trimming shortened V by 3 bases and J by 2 bases, and 11 bases separated the two germline ends. Germline values: CDR1 WSHSY, CDR2 SAAADI. This CDR3 reads CASSDGWLGNQPQHF. CDR3 bases: TGCGCCAGCAGTGACGGCTGGTTGGGCAATCAGCCCCAGCATTTT.

The chain couples TRBV6-6 to TRBJ2-4; possible D gene TRBD2, 5 bases. This CDR3 is built from 15 residues. Trimming removed 8 bases at V and 0 bases at J, with 14 bases between. Germline V gene data show CDR1 as MNHNY and CDR2 as SVGAGI (reference sequence). CDR3 loop: CASVNFRGAKNIQYF. The DNA for the CDR3 is TGTGCCAGCGTCAATTTTCGGGGAGCCAAAAACATTCAGTACTTC.

The chain couples TRBV5-5 to TRBJ1-6; D not resolved. This CDR3 has 13 amino acids. The germline gives CDR1 SGHKS, CDR2 YYEKEE (reference sequence). V lost 4 bases, J lost 9 bases, and 11 bases lay in between. CDR3 in amino acids: CASSGETGSPLHF. The CDR3 coding sequence is TGTGCCAGCAGCGGGGAAACGGGTTCACCCCTCCACTTT.

This rearrangement joins TRBV7-3 to TRBJ2-3, with D possibly TRBD2 on 7 matching bases. The CDR3 length is 13 residues. V lost 5 bases and J 7 bases, leaving 13 bases between the germline ends. Germline V gene sequence: CDR1 SGHTA, CDR2 FQGTGA. CDR3 nucleotides: TGTGCCAGCAGCCCCACGGGGGGCTATACGCAGTATTTT. This sequence encodes CASSPTGGYTQYF.

J is TRBJ2-1 and V is TRBV6-1, with TRBD1 identical over 9 bases. V was pared by 11 bases and J by 5 bases, with 7 bases of the junction left unmatched. CDR3 length equals 13 residues. Germline V gene lookup returns CDR1 MNHNS and CDR2 SASEGT. The CDR3 DNA follows: TGTGCCGCCACCCGGGACAGGGACAATGAGCAGTTCTTC. As protein: CAATRDRDNEQFF.

This clone was detected a few times. The chain employs TRBV6-1 and TRBJ1-1; maybe TRBD1 (6 bases). This CDR3 spans 13 amino acids. Trimming shortened V by 4 bases and J by 3 bases, and 9 bases separated the two germline ends. Germline lookup yields CDR1 MNHNS and CDR2 SASEGT. CDR3 DNA sequence: TGTGCCAGCAGTGGGTCAGGGGACACTGAAGCTTTCTTT. This translates into CASSGSGDTEAFF.

The chain joins TRBV4-1 to TRBJ1-5; no firm D call. This CDR3 is built from 17 residues. V lost 3 bases and J 0 bases, leaving 15 bases between the germline ends. Germline V CDR1 and CDR2: MGHRA, YSYEKL. CDR3 sequence (DNA): TGCGCCAGCAGCCAGCTAGATTTAGGGTTTAGCAATCAGCCCCAGCATTTT. Its protein product is CASSQLDLGFSNQPQHF.

A few counts support this clone. This sequence joins TRBV6-5 and TRBJ1-3; D may be TRBD1 (5 bases). Trimming stripped 4 bases from V and 0 bases from J, with 13 bases between. The CDR3 sequence is 16 residues long. The germline CDR1 and CDR2 sequences are MNHEY and SVGAGI. The CDR3, as DNA: TGTGCCAGCAGTTTTTCGCCAGGGAGCTCTGGAAACACCATATATTTT. Residues: CASSFSPGSSGNTIYF.

The chain carries TRBV25-1 and TRBJ2-1; 11 bases fit TRBD1. V trimming: 4 bases; J trimming: 7 bases; junction bases outside the gene matches: 9. The CDR3 sequence is 16 residues long. Germline loops: CDR1 MGHDK, CDR2 SYGVNS. DNA of the CDR3: TGTGCCAGCAGTGTTTCCGGGACAGGGGGTCAGAATGAGCAGTTCTTC. As protein: CASSVSGTGGQNEQFF.

The V and J genes are TRBV4-3 and TRBJ2-3, with 8 nucleotides matching TRBD2. The germline V gene encodes CDR1 LGHNA and CDR2 YSLEER. The CDR3 is 17 residues long. V trimming: 4 bases; J trimming: 0 bases; junction bases outside the gene matches: 9. CDR3 in amino acids: CASSLLSGGLSTDTQYF. CDR3 DNA: TGCGCCAGCAGCCTACTAAGCGGGGGCCTTAGCACAGATACGCAGTATTTT.

V is TRBV19 and J is TRBJ2-6; D ambiguous. V was trimmed by 3 bases and J by 4 bases, leaving 13 bases between them. Germline values: CDR1 LNHDA, CDR2 SQIVND (reference sequence). The CDR3 runs to 16 residues. CDR3 nucleotides: TGTGCCAGTAGTATTCGAAGCAGTTCAGGGGCCAACGTCCTGACTTTC. It codes for CASSIRSSSGANVLTF. The variable domain in full, with the rest retrieved from reference TRBV19 and TRBJ2-6, is DGGITQSPKYLFRKEGQNVTLSCEQNLNHDAMYWYRQDPGQGLRLIYYSQIVNDFQKGDIAEGYSVSREKKESFPLTVTSAQKNPTAFYLCASSIRSSSGANVLTFGAGSRLTVL.

This chain joins TRBV9 and TRBJ2-2; D tentatively fits TRBD1 or TRBD2 (6 bases each). The V and J ends lost 4 bases and 6 bases respectively, with 16 bases between them. The germline CDR1 and CDR2 sequences are SGDLS and YYNGEE. The CDR3 totals 15 residues. CDR3 in DNA: TGTGCCAGCAGCCCATACTCAAGGGGGGCCGGGGAGCTGTTTTTT. This encodes CASSPYSRGAGELFF. Combining the CDR3 with reference TRBV9 and TRBJ2-2 gives the whole variable domain DSGVTQTPKHLITATGQRVTLRCSPRSGDLSVYWYQQSLDQGLQFLIQYYNGEERAKGNILERFSAQQFPDLHSELNLSSLELGDSALYFCASSPYSRGAGELFFGEGSRLTVL.

The chain has TRBV7-9 and TRBJ2-5, with TRBD1 identical over 10 bases. CDR1 SEHNR and CDR2 FQNEAQ come from the germline V gene (reference sequence). The CDR3 is 15 residues long. V was clipped by 3 bases and J by 5 bases; unmatched bases: 6. CDR3 residues: CASSFGTGVSETQYF. CDR3 nucleotide sequence: TGTGCCAGCAGCTTCGGGACAGGGGTTTCGGAGACCCAGTACTTC.

CDR3: CASSQERREVYNEQFF. The CDR3 DNA reads TGCGCCAGCAGCCAAGAACGAAGGGAGGTCTACAATGAGCAGTTCTTC. J is TRBJ2-1 and V is TRBV4-3, with TRBD2 as a possible D gene (6 bases). CDR1 LGHNA and CDR2 YSLEER come from the germline V gene. The V end lost 0 bases, the J end lost 3 bases, and 12 bases lay between the germline ends. CDR3 length: 16 amino acids.

The chain recombines TRBV6-1 with TRBJ2-2, with 8 bases matching TRBD1. The V gene's germline CDR1 is MNHNS and CDR2 SASEGT. The CDR3 totals 14 residues. The J segment lost 7 bases and the V segment lost 8 bases, leaving 9 bases of the junction unmatched. The CDR3 reads CASSTTGGFGELFF. For the CDR3, the DNA is TGTGCCAGCTCAACCACAGGGGGGTTCGGGGAGCTGTTTTTT.

This clone came up once. V and J are TRBV5-1 and TRBJ1-4, with D possibly being TRBD1 (6 bases). V was trimmed by 3 bases and J by 0 bases, leaving 18 bases between them. The V gene's germline CDR1 is SGHRS and CDR2 YFSETQ. The CDR3 loop spans 18 amino acids. This chain's CDR3 is CASSWEPTGITTNEKLFF. Here the CDR3 DNA reads TGCGCCAGCAGCTGGGAACCCACAGGGATCACAACTAATGAAAAACTGTTTTTT.

The table lists this clone with a few counts. V gene TRBV2 combines with J gene TRBJ1-6, with D possibly TRBD1 on 5 matching bases. V dropped 4 bases and J dropped 9 bases, with 16 bases sitting between them. The CDR3 totals 15 residues. Germline CDR1 SNHLY, CDR2 FYNNEI. This CDR3 reads CASSASATESSPLHF. The CDR3 region has the DNA TGTGCCAGCAGTGCGAGCGCGACAGAGAGTTCACCCCTCCACTTT.

The chain links TRBV11-2 to TRBJ1-5; D is undetermined. Germline assignment: CDR1 SGHAT and CDR2 FQNNGV. V was trimmed by 1 base and J by 5 bases, leaving 15 bases between them. The CDR3 consists of 16 residues. CDR3 amino acids: CASSLGPPNGDQPQHF. The CDR3 nucleotides read TGTGCCAGCAGCTTAGGGCCTCCTAATGGGGATCAGCCCCAGCATTTT.

This clone was found a few times. The chain uses TRBV2 and TRBJ1-5, with D unclear. CDR1 is SNHLY and CDR2 is FYNNEI in the germline V gene. V lost 6 bases, J lost 7 bases, and 13 bases lay in between. This CDR3 has 13 residues. Written as DNA, the CDR3 is TGTGCCAGCAGGCTCTACGTCGGGCAGCCCCAGCATTTT. It is translated as CASRLYVGQPQHF.

The rearrangement joins TRBV6-6 to TRBJ2-5, with D possibly TRBD1 on 6 matching bases. Trimming took 6 bases from V and 5 from J, leaving 16 bases between them. Germline loops: CDR1 MNHNY, CDR2 SVGAGI (reference sequence). This CDR3 has 14 amino acids. Written as DNA, the CDR3 is TGTGCCAGCAGAATAGCCGGACAGTTGGAGACCCAGTACTTC. This encodes CASRIAGQLETQYF.